These 32 T cell receptor beta chains originate from one sample sequenced in a study of cytomegalovirus exposure and HLA in healthy donors. PCR amplification relied on 60 Vbeta primers (plus 13 Jbeta primers). The table came from immunoSEQ multiplex PCR; TCRdb's copy has only in-frame clones and leaves some out. The data hold 95,000 to 100,000 clones, with 70% to 80% observed a single time. Material: PBMCs. Receptors were obtained from a woman between 55 and 75 years old in good health and CMV-seropositive.

The chain recombines TRBV21-1 with TRBJ2-3; TRBD2, as called in the table, went unchecked against the DNA. TRBV21-1 is marked as a pseudogene. CDR3 length: 18 amino acids. In DNA, the CDR3 is TGTGCCAGCAGCACAACTCCTAGCGGGAAAACTCTCACAGATACGCAGTATTTT. This gives the protein CASSTTPSGKTLTDTQYF.

As to this clone: Relative to the germline gene, one junction end is altered; a read error may explain this. V and J are TRBV11-2 and TRBJ2-7; D gene ambiguous. Germline lookup yields CDR1 SGHAT and CDR2 FQNNGV. This CDR3 is 13 amino acids long. The CDR3 DNA reads as TGTGCCAGCAGCCGATCAGGCTCCCACGAGCAGTACTTC. Protein sequence: CASSRSGSHEQYF.

This clone was recorded a few times. V is TRBV6-6 and J is TRBJ1-4, with 8 bases lining up with TRBD1. V was clipped by 6 bases and J by 8 bases; unmatched bases: 8. Germline assignment: CDR1 MNHNY and CDR2 SVGAGI (reference sequence). This CDR3 has 14 residues. CDR3 in amino acids: CASSRDRGSEKLFF. The CDR3 bases are TGTGCCAGCAGCCGTGACAGGGGCAGCGAAAAACTGTTTTTT.

The chain couples TRBV4-1 to TRBJ2-1; 13 bases line up with TRBD2. The CDR3 consists of 19 residues. Germline CDR1 is MGHRA and CDR2 is YSYEKL. With V trimmed by 0 bases and J by 7 bases, 12 bases remained unmatched. The CDR3 region has the DNA TGCGCCAGCAGCCAAGACCCTCTACTAGCGGGAGGGCCAAAGAATGAGCAGTTCTTC. It translates to CASSQDPLLAGGPKNEQFF.

The chain is built from TRBV19 and TRBJ2-1, with TRBD2 as a possible D gene (5 bases). V was cut by 5 bases and J by 3 bases, with 5 bases left in between. Germline-derived CDR1 and CDR2 are LNHDA and SQIVND (reference sequence). The CDR3 runs 12 residues. CDR3 sequence reads: CASSEGYNEQFF. The CDR3 coding sequence is TGTGCCAGTAGTGAGGGCTACAATGAGCAGTTCTTC.

This chain uses TRBV28 with TRBJ2-2; tentatively, D is TRBD1 (6 bases). Germline V CDR1 and CDR2: MDHEN, SYDVKM. Trimming pared 5 bases from V and 0 bases from J, leaving 7 bases between. The CDR3 length is 14 residues. The CDR3 loop is CASSPGANTGELFF. In nucleotides, the CDR3 is TGTGCCAGCAGTCCAGGGGCGAACACCGGGGAGCTGTTTTTT.

The V gene is TRBV18, the J gene TRBJ2-1; 14 bases map to TRBD2. Unmatched junction bases numbered 2, after V lost 3 bases and J lost 4 bases. The CDR3 runs 16 residues. Germline lookup yields CDR1 KGHSH and CDR2 LQKENI. The CDR3 nucleotides read TGTGCCAGCTCACCGGGACTAGCGGGGGTATACAATGAGCAGTTCTTC. Protein sequence: CASSPGLAGVYNEQFF. The full variable domain, in which reference TRBV18 and TRBJ2-1 provide the parts outside the CDR3, is NAGVMQNPRHLVRRRGQEARLRCSPMKGHSHVYWYRQLPEEGLKFMVYLQKENIIDESGMPKERFSAEFPKEGPSILRIQQVVRGDSAAYFCASSPGLAGVYNEQFFGPGTRLTVL.

The DNA of the CDR3 is TGCGCCAGCAGCCAAGAGGACAGCTCTGGAAACACCATATATTTT. Protein: CASSQEDSSGNTIYF. The chain uses TRBV4-1 and TRBJ1-3, with a weak D call TRBD1 (6 bases). V was shortened by 0 bases and J by 0 bases, with 6 bases between the two germline ends. The CDR3 spans 15 residues. Per germline, CDR1 MGHRA and CDR2 YSYEKL.

J is TRBJ2-1 and V is TRBV28, with D uncertain. CDR3 length: 15 amino acids. Trimming took off 6 bases at V and 0 bases at J, with 12 bases between the two ends. Germline V gives CDR1 MDHEN, CDR2 SYDVKM. CDR3 residues: CASREYQSSYNEQFF. The CDR3 bases are TGTGCCAGCAGGGAGTATCAGAGCTCCTACAATGAGCAGTTCTTC.

The chain combines TRBV7-9 with TRBJ2-7; D is perhaps TRBD1 (5 bases). V gave up 5 bases and J gave up 0 bases, with 11 bases separating them. Germline V gene sequence: CDR1 SEHNR, CDR2 FQNEAQ (reference sequence). This CDR3 spans 14 amino acids. CDR3 sequence (DNA): TGTGCCAGCAGCGACAGTCGCCGCTCCTACGAGCAGTACTTC. This sequence encodes CASSDSRRSYEQYF.

This clone was seen a handful of times. The chain couples TRBV5-1 to TRBJ1-1; D gene uncertain. Looked up from germline, CDR1 is SGHRS and CDR2 is YFSETQ. Trimming pared 0 bases from V and 3 bases from J, leaving 6 bases between. CDR3 length: 13 amino acids. The CDR3 DNA is TGCGCCAGCAGCTTGGGGAGCGACACTGAAGCTTTCTTT. The encoded protein is CASSLGSDTEAFF.

The rearrangement uses TRBV6-6 and TRBJ2-7, with TRBD2 matching over 9 bases. Looked up from germline, CDR1 is MNHNY and CDR2 is SVGAGI (reference sequence). This CDR3 contains 14 residues. The ends lost 6 bases at V and 2 bases at J; junction bases unmatched: 5. DNA of the CDR3: TGTGCCAGCAGACTTCTAGCGGGAACCTACGAGCAGTACTTC. It specifies CASRLLAGTYEQYF.

This sequence joins TRBV19 and TRBJ2-7; 13 bases agree with TRBD2. The CDR3 has 17 residues. Germline CDR1 is LNHDA and CDR2 is SQIVND (reference sequence). V shed 6 bases and J 5 bases; nucleotides not matched to a gene: 13. Here the CDR3 DNA reads TGTGCCAGTAGACACCACCTTCGGACTAGCGGGAGAAACGAGCAGTACTTC. Protein product: CASRHHLRTSGRNEQYF.

This rearrangement joins TRBV11-2 to TRBJ2-6, with D perhaps matching TRBD1 (7 bases). Germline V CDR1 and CDR2: SGHAT, FQNNGV. Trimming cost V 5 bases and J 1 base, with 18 bases left between them. This CDR3 contains 18 residues. The CDR3 loop is CASSPPGGLRSGANVLTF. The CDR3 DNA is TGTGCCAGCAGCCCCCCAGGGGGGCTAAGGTCTGGGGCCAACGTCCTGACTTTC.

This clone has just a few counts. The chain couples TRBV13 to TRBJ2-6, with D maybe TRBD2 (6 bases). Trimming stripped 5 bases from V and 2 bases from J, with 13 bases between. The CDR3 is 16 residues long. Germline CDR1 PRHDT, CDR2 FYEKMQ (reference sequence). The CDR3 coding sequence is TGTGCCAGCAGCCCAGGAGGGAGCCCTGGGGCCAACGTCCTGACTTTC. Encoded protein: CASSPGGSPGANVLTF.

This clone came up a few times. CDR3 in DNA: TGCGCCAGCAGCCAAGACGGTGGCAGGGGCTACACTGAAGCTTTCTTT. Protein: CASSQDGGRGYTEAFF. The chain uses TRBV4-1 and TRBJ1-1; tentatively, D is TRBD1 (6 bases). V lost 0 bases to trimming and J lost 3 bases, with 14 bases between them. The CDR3 is 16 residues long. Germline CDR1 reads MGHRA; CDR2 reads YSYEKL.

The chain carries TRBV10-1 and TRBJ2-2; no clear D. The CDR3 is 12 amino acids. The V gene's germline CDR1 is WNHNN and CDR2 SYGVQD (reference sequence). Trimming stripped 2 bases from V and 6 bases from J, with 4 bases between. This CDR3 reads CASSETAGELFF. In DNA form, the CDR3 reads TGCGCCAGCAGTGAGACGGCCGGGGAGCTGTTTTTT.

This chain links TRBV5-8 with TRBJ2-7, with D unresolved. Germline assignment: CDR1 SGHTS and CDR2 YDEGEE. V lost 3 bases, J lost 5 bases, and 12 bases lay in between. The CDR3 is 13 residues long. In DNA, the CDR3 is TGTGCCAGCAGCTACAGAGTCGACCACGAGCAGTACTTC. Translation: CASSYRVDHEQYF.

This chain joins TRBV5-1 and TRBJ2-5; possibly TRBD1 for D (6 bases). Trimming pared 4 bases from V and 2 bases from J, leaving 12 bases between. CDR1 is SGHRS and CDR2 is YFSETQ in the germline V gene. There are 14 residues in the CDR3. CDR3 residues: CASSTRTVQETQYF. CDR3 DNA: TGCGCCAGCAGCACAAGGACAGTTCAAGAGACCCAGTACTTC.

The chain uses TRBV27 and TRBJ2-7; 11 positions agree with TRBD2. Germline values: CDR1 MNHEY, CDR2 SMNVEV (reference sequence). V lost 5 bases to trimming and J lost 3 bases; unmatched junction nucleotides: 12. The CDR3 is 17 amino acids. In nucleotides, the CDR3 is TGTGCCAGCAGTCTGACTCAGACTAGCGGGATACACTACGAGCAGTACTTC. This translates into CASSLTQTSGIHYEQYF.

The J gene is TRBJ2-7, the V gene TRBV6-5; tentatively, D is TRBD1 (5 bases). This CDR3 is built from 12 residues. Trimming cost V 8 bases and J 2 bases, with 10 bases left between them. Germline lookup yields CDR1 MNHEY and CDR2 SVGAGI. As DNA, the CDR3 is TGTGCCAGCTCCGCAGGGACCTACGAGCAGTACTTC. Encoded protein: CASSAGTYEQYF.

This clone has a single count. This chain joins TRBV7-9 and TRBJ2-1, with 9 bases matching TRBD2. Unmatched junction bases numbered 8, after V lost 5 bases and J lost 0 bases. CDR3 length: 17 amino acids. The germline V gene has CDR1 SEHNR and CDR2 FQNEAQ (reference sequence). In nucleotides, the CDR3 is TGTGCCAGCAGCCTAAATAGCGGGAGTATCTCCTACAATGAGCAGTTCTTC. Translated, it gives CASSLNSGSISYNEQFF. Full variable domain (remainder filled in from reference TRBV7-9 and TRBJ2-1): DTGVSQNPRHKITKRGQNVTFRCDPISEHNRLYWYRQTLGQGPEFLTYFQNEAQLEKSRLLSDRFSAERPKGSFSTLEIQRTEQGDSAMYLCASSLNSGSISYNEQFFGPGTRLTVL.

As DNA, the CDR3 is TGTGCCAGCAGCTTAGGTTTAAGTCTTACGGGGGACACAGATACGCAGTATTTT. Translating gives CASSLGLSLTGDTDTQYF. The rearrangement links TRBV7-9 to TRBJ2-3; maybe TRBD2 (6 bases). Deletions cut 1 base from V and 2 bases from J, with 19 bases between. Germline V lookup: CDR1 SEHNR, CDR2 FQNEAQ (reference sequence). The CDR3 is made up of 18 amino acids. The full variable domain, rest sourced from reference TRBV7-9 and TRBJ2-3, is DTGVSQNPRHKITKRGQNVTFRCDPISEHNRLYWYRQTLGQGPEFLTYFQNEAQLEKSRLLSDRFSAERPKGSFSTLEIQRTEQGDSAMYLCASSLGLSLTGDTDTQYFGPGTRLTVL.

V is TRBV6-6 and J is TRBJ2-7, with D unclear. V lost 3 bases to trimming and J lost 1 base, with 10 bases between them. The CDR3 is made up of 14 amino acids. CDR1 MNHNY and CDR2 SVGAGI come from the germline V gene (reference sequence). CDR3 in DNA: TGTGCCAGCAGTTATGGGCGCAGTTCCTACGAGCAGTACTTC. This encodes CASSYGRSSYEQYF.

V and J are TRBV6-5 and TRBJ2-3; D unclear. Germline V CDR1 and CDR2: MNHEY, SVGAGI. Trimming pared 6 bases from V and 0 bases from J, leaving 13 bases between. This CDR3 has 15 amino acids. Written as DNA, the CDR3 is TGTGCCAGCAGCCGCGTAGCAGTTAGCACAGATACGCAGTATTTT. Translation: CASSRVAVSTDTQYF.

V usage is TRBV29-1 and J usage is TRBJ1-2; maybe TRBD1 (5 bases). Germline assignment: CDR1 SQVTM and CDR2 ANQGSEA. The ends were cut back, 0 bases at V and 5 bases at J, with 10 bases in the middle. The CDR3 has 13 residues. The CDR3 sequence: CSVEDREGYGYTF. Written as DNA, the CDR3 is TGCAGCGTTGAAGACAGGGAGGGGTATGGCTACACCTTC.

The rearrangement links TRBV2 to TRBJ2-3; D not certain. V lost 8 bases, J lost 6 bases, and 9 bases lay in between. This CDR3 contains 11 residues. Looked up from germline, CDR1 is SNHLY and CDR2 is FYNNEI. The CDR3 nucleotides read TGTGCCAGCCTACTGTGGGATACGCAGTATTTT. Its translation is CASLLWDTQYF.

The J gene is TRBJ2-7, the V gene TRBV5-1, with 10 bases matching TRBD2. In germline, CDR1 is SGHRS, CDR2 YFSETQ. The CDR3 runs to 13 residues. Germline trimming cut 5 bases from V and 7 bases from J; bases unmatched to any gene: 6. This chain's CDR3 is CASRLAGVGEQYF. In nucleotides, the CDR3 is TGCGCCAGCAGGCTAGCGGGAGTGGGGGAGCAGTACTTC.

The chain carries TRBV27 and TRBJ2-1; D is ambiguous. Germline values: CDR1 MNHEY, CDR2 SMNVEV (reference sequence). Trimming left V 2 bases short and J 3 bases short, with 8 bases between. The CDR3 extends over 14 amino acids. The CDR3 DNA sequence: TGTGCCAGCAGTTTACTATCTTTCTACAATGAGCAGTTCTTC. Its protein product is CASSLLSFYNEQFF.

Here the CDR3 reads CATSRDKTGYGYTF. Written as DNA, the CDR3 is TGTGCCACCAGCAGAGATAAGACAGGGTATGGCTACACCTTC. This chain links TRBV15 with TRBJ1-2; 7 positions agree with TRBD1. The CDR3 runs to 14 residues. Germline lookup yields CDR1 LNHNV and CDR2 YYDKDF (reference sequence). With 0 bases clipped from V and 5 bases from J, the junction kept 3 bases outside the gene matches.

This sequence joins TRBV27 and TRBJ2-4; 10 nucleotides line up with TRBD2. Germline V lookup: CDR1 MNHEY, CDR2 SMNVEV (reference sequence). There are 15 residues in the CDR3. J was trimmed by 5 bases and V by 8 bases; bases with no gene match: 9. CDR3 coding DNA: TGTGCCAGCGGAAAACTAGCGGGACAGGAAAACATTCAGTACTTC. Protein product: CASGKLAGQENIQYF.

J is TRBJ1-6 and V is TRBV5-6; TRBD1 matches at 9 bases. With 4 bases clipped from V and 7 bases from J, the junction kept 9 bases outside the gene matches. The germline V gene encodes CDR1 SGHDT and CDR2 YYEEEE. The CDR3 runs to 16 residues. CDR3 nucleotides: TGTGCCAGCAGCAACCTGGGACAGGGAAGGAATTCACCCCTCCACTTT. Its protein product is CASSNLGQGRNSPLHF.